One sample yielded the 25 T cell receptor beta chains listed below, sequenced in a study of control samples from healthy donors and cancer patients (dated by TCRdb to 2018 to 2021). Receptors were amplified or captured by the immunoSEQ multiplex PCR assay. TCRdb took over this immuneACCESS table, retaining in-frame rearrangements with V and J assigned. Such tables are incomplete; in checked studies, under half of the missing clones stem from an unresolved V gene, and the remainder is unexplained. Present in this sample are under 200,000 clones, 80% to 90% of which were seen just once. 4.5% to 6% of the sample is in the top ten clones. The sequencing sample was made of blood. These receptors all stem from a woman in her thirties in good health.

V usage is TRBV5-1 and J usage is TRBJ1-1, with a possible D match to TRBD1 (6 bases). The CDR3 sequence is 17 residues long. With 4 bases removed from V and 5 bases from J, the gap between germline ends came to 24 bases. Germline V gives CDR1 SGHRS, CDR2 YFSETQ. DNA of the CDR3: TGCGCCAGCAGCCTAGCCGGTAACAGGGAGCTAGGGACTGAAGCTTTCTTT. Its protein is CASSLAGNRELGTEAFF.

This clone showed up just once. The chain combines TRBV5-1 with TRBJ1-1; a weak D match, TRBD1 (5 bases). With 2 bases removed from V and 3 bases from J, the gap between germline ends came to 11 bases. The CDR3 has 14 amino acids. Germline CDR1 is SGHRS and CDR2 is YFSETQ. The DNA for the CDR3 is TGCGCCAGCAGCTTCGGGCGGGGGGACACTGAAGCTTTCTTT. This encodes CASSFGRGDTEAFF.

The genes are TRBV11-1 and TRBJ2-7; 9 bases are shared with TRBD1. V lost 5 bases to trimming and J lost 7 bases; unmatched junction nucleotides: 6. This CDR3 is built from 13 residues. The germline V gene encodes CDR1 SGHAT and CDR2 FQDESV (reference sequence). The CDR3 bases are TGTGCCAGCAGCCCACAGGGGGCATGGGAGCAGTACTTC. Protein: CASSPQGAWEQYF.

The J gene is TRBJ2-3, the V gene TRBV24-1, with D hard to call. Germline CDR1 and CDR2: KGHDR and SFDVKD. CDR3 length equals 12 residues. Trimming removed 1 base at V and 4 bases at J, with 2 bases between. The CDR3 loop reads CATSDLPDTQYF. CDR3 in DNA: TGTGCCACCAGTGATTTACCAGATACGCAGTATTTT.

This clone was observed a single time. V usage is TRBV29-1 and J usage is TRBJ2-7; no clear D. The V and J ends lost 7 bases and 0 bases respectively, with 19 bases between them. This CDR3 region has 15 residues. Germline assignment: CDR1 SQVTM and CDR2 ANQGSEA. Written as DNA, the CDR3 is TGCAGCGCTATGGGAAACCCGACGAGCTCCTACGAGCAGTACTTC. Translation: CSAMGNPTSSYEQYF.

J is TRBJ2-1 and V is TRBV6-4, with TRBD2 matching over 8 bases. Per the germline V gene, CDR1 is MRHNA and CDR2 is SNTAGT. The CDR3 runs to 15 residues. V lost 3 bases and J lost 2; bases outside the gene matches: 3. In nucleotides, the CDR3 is TGTGCCAGCAGTGAACTAGCGGAGCCCTACAATGAGCAGTTCTTC. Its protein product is CASSELAEPYNEQFF.

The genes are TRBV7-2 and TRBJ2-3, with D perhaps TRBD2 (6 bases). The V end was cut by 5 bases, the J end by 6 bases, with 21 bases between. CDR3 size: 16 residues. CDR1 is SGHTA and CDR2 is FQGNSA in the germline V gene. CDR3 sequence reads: CASSPRPGLAYDTQYF. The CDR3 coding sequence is TGTGCCAGCAGCCCCCGGCCGGGCCTAGCGTATGATACGCAGTATTTT.

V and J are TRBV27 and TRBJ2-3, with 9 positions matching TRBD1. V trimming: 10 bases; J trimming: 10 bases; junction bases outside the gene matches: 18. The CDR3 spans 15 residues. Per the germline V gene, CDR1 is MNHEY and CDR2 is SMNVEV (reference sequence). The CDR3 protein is CATTLGSQGQGPQYF. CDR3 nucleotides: TGTGCCACAACGTTGGGCTCACAGGGACAGGGTCCGCAGTATTTT.

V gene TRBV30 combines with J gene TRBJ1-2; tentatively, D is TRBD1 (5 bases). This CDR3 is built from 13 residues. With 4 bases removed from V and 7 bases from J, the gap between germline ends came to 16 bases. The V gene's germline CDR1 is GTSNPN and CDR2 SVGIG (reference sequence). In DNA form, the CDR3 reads TGTGCCTGGAAGTACTCAGGGCTGCGTGGCTACACCTTC. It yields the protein CAWKYSGLRGYTF.

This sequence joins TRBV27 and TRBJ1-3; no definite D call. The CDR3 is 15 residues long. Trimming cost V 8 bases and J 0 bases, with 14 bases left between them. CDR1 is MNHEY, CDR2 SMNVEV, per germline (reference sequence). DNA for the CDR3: TGTGCCAGCTCAAGAACCACTTACTCTGGAAACACCATATATTTT. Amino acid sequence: CASSRTTYSGNTIYF.

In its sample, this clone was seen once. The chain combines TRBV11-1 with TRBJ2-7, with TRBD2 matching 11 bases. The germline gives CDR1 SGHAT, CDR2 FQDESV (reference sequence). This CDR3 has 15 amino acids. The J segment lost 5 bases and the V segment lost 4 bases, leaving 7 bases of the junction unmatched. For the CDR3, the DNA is TGTGCCAGCAGCTCGTTAGCGGGGGGGTCCGACGAGCAGTACGTC. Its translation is CASSSLAGGSDEQYV.

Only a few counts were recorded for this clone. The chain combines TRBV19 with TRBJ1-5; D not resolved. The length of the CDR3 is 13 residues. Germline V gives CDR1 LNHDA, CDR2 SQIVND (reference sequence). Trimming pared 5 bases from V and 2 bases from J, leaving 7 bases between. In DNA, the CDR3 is TGTGCCAGTAGTCCGGCAGGCAATCAGCCCCAGCATTTT. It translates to CASSPAGNQPQHF.

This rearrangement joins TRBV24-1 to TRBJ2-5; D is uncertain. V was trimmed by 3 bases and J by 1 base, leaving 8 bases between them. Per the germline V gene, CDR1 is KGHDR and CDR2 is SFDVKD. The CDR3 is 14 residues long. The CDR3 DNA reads TGTGCCACCAGTGATACCCGTACCCAAGAGACCCAGTACTTC. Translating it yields CATSDTRTQETQYF.

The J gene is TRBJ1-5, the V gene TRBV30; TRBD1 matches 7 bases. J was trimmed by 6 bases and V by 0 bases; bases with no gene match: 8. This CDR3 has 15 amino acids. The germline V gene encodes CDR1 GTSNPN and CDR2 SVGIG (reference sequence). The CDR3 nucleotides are TGTGCCTGGAGTGTACTAGAGGGGGCCGGTCAGCCCCAGCATTTT. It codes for CAWSVLEGAGQPQHF.

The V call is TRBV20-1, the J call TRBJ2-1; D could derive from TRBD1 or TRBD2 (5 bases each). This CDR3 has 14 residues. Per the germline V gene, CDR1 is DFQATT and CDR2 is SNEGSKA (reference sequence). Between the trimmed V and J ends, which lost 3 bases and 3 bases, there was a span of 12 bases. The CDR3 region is CSASEGPSYNEQFF. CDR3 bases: TGCAGTGCTAGTGAGGGGCCGAGCTACAATGAGCAGTTCTTC.

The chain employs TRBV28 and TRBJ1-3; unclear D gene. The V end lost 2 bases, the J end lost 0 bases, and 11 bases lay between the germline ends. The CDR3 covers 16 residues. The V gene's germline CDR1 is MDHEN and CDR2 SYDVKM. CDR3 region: CASSLMVSSSGNTIYF. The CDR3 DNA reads TGTGCCAGCAGTTTAATGGTCTCGAGCTCTGGAAACACCATATATTTT.

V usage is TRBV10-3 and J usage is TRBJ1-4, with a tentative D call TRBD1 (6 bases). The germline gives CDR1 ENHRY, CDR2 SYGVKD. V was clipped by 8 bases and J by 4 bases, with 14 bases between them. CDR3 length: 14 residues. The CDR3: CAIGRTAFNEKLFF. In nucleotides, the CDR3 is TGTGCCATCGGGAGGACAGCGTTTAATGAAAAACTGTTTTTT.

The CDR3 spells CASTRGDSYEQYF. The CDR3 DNA reads as TGTGCCAGCACCCGCGGGGACTCCTACGAGCAGTACTTC. The chain uses TRBV6-5 and TRBJ2-7; D perhaps matches TRBD2 (6 bases). The CDR3 has 13 residues. Germline lookup yields CDR1 MNHEY and CDR2 SVGAGI. V was trimmed by 7 bases and J by 0 bases, leaving 10 bases between them.

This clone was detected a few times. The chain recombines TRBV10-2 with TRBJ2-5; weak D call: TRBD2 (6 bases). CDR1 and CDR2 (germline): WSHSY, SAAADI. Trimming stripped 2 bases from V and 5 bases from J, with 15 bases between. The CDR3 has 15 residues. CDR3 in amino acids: CASSERTHRGETQYF. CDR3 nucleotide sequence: TGCGCCAGCAGTGAGCGGACCCATCGGGGGGAGACCCAGTACTTC.

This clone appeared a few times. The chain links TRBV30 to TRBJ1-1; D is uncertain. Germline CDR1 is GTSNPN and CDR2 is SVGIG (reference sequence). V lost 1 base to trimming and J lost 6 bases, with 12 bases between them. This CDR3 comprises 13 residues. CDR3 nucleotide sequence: TGTGCCTGGAGTGGGGGTTTTAAATCTGAAGCTTTCTTT. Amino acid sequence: CAWSGGFKSEAFF. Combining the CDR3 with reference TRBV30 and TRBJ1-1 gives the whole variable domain SQTIHQWPATLVQPVGSPLSLECTVEGTSNPNLYWYRQAAGRGLQLLFYSVGIGQISSEVPQNLSASRPQDRQFILSSKKLLLSDSGFYLCAWSGGFKSEAFFGQGTRLTVV.

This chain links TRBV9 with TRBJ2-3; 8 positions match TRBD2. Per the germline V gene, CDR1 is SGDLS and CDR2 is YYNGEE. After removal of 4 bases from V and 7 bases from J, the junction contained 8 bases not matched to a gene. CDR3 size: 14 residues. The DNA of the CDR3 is TGTGCCAGCAGCCCCCCGGGAGGGCCAAATACGCAGTATTTT. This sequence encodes CASSPPGGPNTQYF.

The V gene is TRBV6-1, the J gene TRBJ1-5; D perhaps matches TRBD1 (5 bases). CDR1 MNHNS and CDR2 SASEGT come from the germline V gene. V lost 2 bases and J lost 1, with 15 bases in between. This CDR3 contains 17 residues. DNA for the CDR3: TGTGCCAGCAGTGAATACCAACCGCGGGGGAGCAATCAGCCCCAGCATTTT. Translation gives CASSEYQPRGSNQPQHF.

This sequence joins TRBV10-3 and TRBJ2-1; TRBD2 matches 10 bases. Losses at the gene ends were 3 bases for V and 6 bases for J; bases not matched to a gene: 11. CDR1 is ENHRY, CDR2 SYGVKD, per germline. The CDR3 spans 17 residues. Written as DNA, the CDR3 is TGTGCCATCAGTGACCCGGATAGCGGGGGGTCCCTCAATGAGCAGTTCTTC. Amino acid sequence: CAISDPDSGGSLNEQFF.

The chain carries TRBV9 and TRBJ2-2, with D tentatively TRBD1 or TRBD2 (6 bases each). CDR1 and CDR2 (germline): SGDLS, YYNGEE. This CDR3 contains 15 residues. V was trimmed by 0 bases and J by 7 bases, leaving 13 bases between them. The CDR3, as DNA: TGTGCCAGCAGCGTAGGGGGGGCCCTAAGCGGGGAGCTGTTTTTT. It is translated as CASSVGGALSGELFF.

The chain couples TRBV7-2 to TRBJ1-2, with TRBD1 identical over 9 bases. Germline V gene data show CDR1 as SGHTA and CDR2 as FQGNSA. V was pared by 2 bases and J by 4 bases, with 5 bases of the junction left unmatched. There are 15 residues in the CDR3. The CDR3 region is CASSLSRQGVYGYTF. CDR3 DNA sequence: TGTGCCAGCAGCTTATCAAGACAGGGGGTCTATGGCTACACCTTC.